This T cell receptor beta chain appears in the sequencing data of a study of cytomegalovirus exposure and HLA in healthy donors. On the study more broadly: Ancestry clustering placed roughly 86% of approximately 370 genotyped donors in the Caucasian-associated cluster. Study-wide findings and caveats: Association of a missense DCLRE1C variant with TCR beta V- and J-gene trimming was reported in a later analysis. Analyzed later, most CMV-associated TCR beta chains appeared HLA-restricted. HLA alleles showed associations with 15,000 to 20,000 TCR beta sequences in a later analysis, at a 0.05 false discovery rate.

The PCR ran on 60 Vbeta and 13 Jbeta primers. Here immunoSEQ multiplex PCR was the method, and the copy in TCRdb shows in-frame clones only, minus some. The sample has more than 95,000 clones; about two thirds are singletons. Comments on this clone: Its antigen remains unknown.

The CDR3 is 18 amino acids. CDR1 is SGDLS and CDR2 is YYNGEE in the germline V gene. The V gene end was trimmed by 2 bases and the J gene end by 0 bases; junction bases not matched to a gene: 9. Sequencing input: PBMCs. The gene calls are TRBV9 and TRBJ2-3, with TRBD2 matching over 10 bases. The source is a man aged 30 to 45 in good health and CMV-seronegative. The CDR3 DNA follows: TGTGCCAGCAGCGTGGGATCTAGCGGGGGCGCTAGCACAGATACGCAGTATTTT. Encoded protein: CASSVGSSGGASTDTQYF.